This T cell receptor beta chain was captured in a study of cytomegalovirus exposure and HLA in healthy donors. Study summary: There were under 140 million unique TCR beta sequences, drawn from 150 million to 200 million T cells, in an earlier analysis.

The PCR contained 60 Vbeta and 13 Jbeta primers. The table came from immunoSEQ multiplex PCR; TCRdb's copy has only in-frame clones and leaves some out. The repertoire consists of around 140,000 clones, with 75% occurring once and the leading ten covering around 7%. V lost 7 bases and J lost 8; bases outside the gene matches: 14. Germline V gene data show CDR1 as LNHDA and CDR2 as SQIVND (reference sequence). CDR3 size: 15 residues. This rearrangement joins TRBV19 to TRBJ2-3; 8 nucleotides match TRBD1. The sample consisted of PBMCs. This clonotype was sampled from a young man in good health and CMV-seronegative. The DNA for the CDR3 is TGTGCCAGTACCGAGGGGGCAGGGGGCCCCTCTACGCAGTATTTT. Its protein is CASTEGAGGPSTQYF.